These T cell receptor beta chains were read from a single sample in a study of blood T cell repertoires in COVID-19. The repertoire was sequenced with immunoSEQ multiplex PCR; TCRdb's copy has only in-frame clones and lacks some. The table includes hundreds of thousands of clones, more than 70% detected once. Sample: peripheral blood. These receptors came from a woman in her twenties or thirties with COVID-19, enrolled during active disease. The CDR3 runs from the conserved cysteine through the conserved F or W. Each record gives: D gene, J gene, clone size, V gene, CDR3 protein, CDR3 DNA. A D gene is named only where the DNA matches it firmly. The size entry is marked missing in some rows and otherwise reads once, few, many or a size class.

>.|TRBJ1-4|.|TRBV7-6
CASSLGQGWGEKLFF
TGTGCCAGCAGCTTAGGTCAGGGGTGGGGTGAAAAACTGTTTTTT
>.|TRBJ1-3|.|TRBV2
CASSPLSVSGNTIYF
TGTGCCAGCAGTCCCCTGTCTGTCTCTGGAAACACCATATATTTT
>TRBD1|TRBJ1-1|.|TRBV4-3
CASSQGNQGASEAFF
TGCGCCAGCAGCCAAGGAAATCAGGGGGCCTCTGAAGCTTTCTTT
>.|TRBJ2-7|.|TRBV7-9
CASSPTGYEQYF
TGTGCCAGCAGCCCTACAGGGTACGAGCAGTACTTC
>.|TRBJ1-5|many|TRBV18
CASSPGASNQPQHF
TGTGCCAGCTCACCAGGGGCGAGCAATCAGCCCCAGCATTTT
>TRBD1|TRBJ1-1|.|TRBV7-2
CASSADRGRFEAFF
TGTGCCAGCAGCGCGGACAGGGGGCGATTTGAAGCTTTCTTT
>.|TRBJ2-1|.|TRBV6-4
CASSELEGGEQFF
TGTGCCAGCAGTGAATTAGAGGGAGGTGAGCAGTTCTTC
>TRBD1|TRBJ2-3|.|TRBV7-9
CASSSTGTGLSSTQYF
TGTGCCAGCAGTTCGACCGGGACAGGGCTTTCGAGTACGCAGTATTTT
>.|TRBJ1-2|.|TRBV6-6
CASSYLGQSDYGYTF
TGTGCCAGCAGTTACCTAGGTCAGAGCGACTATGGCTACACCTTC
>.|TRBJ1-2|.|TRBV5-4
CASRTDRNNYGYTF
TGTGCCAGCAGGACCGACAGAAATAACTATGGCTACACCTTC
>TRBD1|TRBJ1-1|.|TRBV11-2
CASSSLRGRGPEAFF
TGTGCCAGCAGCTCACTCAGGGGGAGAGGGCCTGAAGCTTTCTTT
>TRBD2|TRBJ2-7|.|TRBV5-1
CASSPHVERGGASYEQYF
TGCGCCAGCAGCCCCCATGTTGAGCGGGGGGGCGCGAGTTACGAGCAGTACTTC
>TRBD1|TRBJ1-1|.|TRBV2
CARESLTGVGNTEAFF
TGTGCCAGAGAAAGTTTGACAGGGGTTGGGAACACTGAAGCTTTCTTT
>TRBD1|TRBJ1-2|.|TRBV5-4
CASSLDRGSYGYTF
TGTGCCAGCAGCTTGGACAGGGGCTCCTATGGCTACACCTTC
>.|TRBJ2-2|.|TRBV10-1
CASSRVNTGELFF
TGCGCCAGCAGCCGGGTGAACACCGGGGAGCTGTTTTTT
>.|TRBJ1-5|.|TRBV19
CASSIVFGGSNQPQHF
TGTGCCAGTAGTATAGTTTTCGGCGGTTCGAATCAGCCCCAGCATTTT
>.|TRBJ1-1|few|TRBV7-2
CASSFSMNTEAFF
TGTGCCAGCAGCTTTAGCATGAACACTGAAGCTTTCTTT
>.|TRBJ1-1|.|TRBV6-2/TRBV6-3
CASSRKDILNTEAFF
TGTGCCAGCAGCCGGAAGGACATCCTGAACACTGAAGCTTTCTTT